This T cell receptor (beta chain) was observed in a study of PD-1 blockade in mismatch repair-deficient tumors (dated by TCRdb to about 2017). With regard to the full study: Between late 2013 and September 2016, the trial enrolled about 86 consecutive patients with approximately eleven mismatch repair-deficient cancer types, every one of whom had been previously treated and was progressing. Tumor-associated T cell clones in the peripheral blood of patients responding to PD-1 blockade were tracked using deep sequencing of TCR CDR3 regions.

Mismatch repair deficiency in every enrolled patient was established by polymerase chain reaction or immunohistochemistry. TCR sequencing was carried out for three patients who responded to pembrolizumab therapy. The phase II trial prospectively tested pembrolizumab PD-1 blockade in advanced mismatch repair-deficient cancers regardless of tissue of origin. Peripheral blood T cell samples were gathered serially, both before PD-1 blockade started and at multiple time points afterward. The timing of each blood sample was reported as weeks after the first dose of pembrolizumab. Inclusive of the bounding cysteine and phenylalanine, the CDR3 is 15 residues long. The sequence is cut down to CDR3 DNA, 45 bases in frame from base 1. CDR1 and CDR2 are drawn from the germline V gene (reference sequence): LNHDA, SQIVND. V and J are truncated by 7 bases and 1 base respectively, leaving an intervening sequence of 13 bases.

This clone was counted only a few times. Its specific antigen is unknown. Base qualities are not recorded, but no much larger clone differs from it by a single base. The library was generated by the immunoSEQ multiplex PCR assay. Sourced from immuneACCESS, this table was stored by TCRdb with only in-frame sequences that have V and J called. A share of the clones is absent; for the studies checked, an unresolved V gene accounts for under half, and the remainder has no known explanation. Within this sample are some 130,000 clones, with about 90% of them counted one time only. The top ten hold approximately 12% of the sample. Study-wide conclusions, independent of this receptor: After pembrolizumab, tumor-resident clones, which were often undetectable in blood before treatment, expanded rapidly and then contracted, generally ahead of radiologic responses.

The material was peripheral blood, obtained almost 74 weeks after starting pembrolizumab. The chain is encoded by TRBV19 joined to TRBJ2-2; no confident D gene assignment can be made. The sequence was collected from an adult with mismatch repair-deficient cancer. CDR3 sequence: CASTQYGQNTGELFF. The sequenced DNA: TGTGCCAGTACCCAATACGGGCAGAACACCGGGGAGCTGTTTTTT. With the rest looked up from the reference TRBV19 and TRBJ2-2 genes rather than sequenced, the full variable domain is DGGITQSPKYLFRKEGQNVTLSCEQNLNHDAMYWYRQDPGQGLRLIYYSQIVNDFQKGDIAEGYSVSREKKESFPLTVTSAQKNPTAFYLCASTQYGQNTGELFFGEGSRLTVL.